Below, one TCR beta chain is given with its context. The antigen is unknown. This CDR3 comprises 13 residues. Germline CDR1 GTSNPN, CDR2 SVGIG (reference sequence). V dropped 8 bases and J dropped 4; count of bases not matched to a gene: 4. The assay was immunoSEQ multiplex PCR, and TCRdb's table has in-frame clones only and misses some. The sample holds 10,000 to 15,000 clones; around 78% are singletons and the top ten take 15% to 20%. This sample was taken from a study of ipilimumab plus nivolumab after autologous stem cell transplantation. Looking at the study overall: Median doses per patient: 4 or 5 ipilimumab, about eight nivolumab. Both relapsed and primary refractory DLBCL were included. Study-level results: Authors suggest TCR repertoire, Treg phenotype and gut microbiota support further study.

Patients got 3 mg/kg IV nivolumab weeks 1, 4, 7, 10, then biweekly through week 26. This sequence was found in a male donor with diffuse large B-cell lymphoma. The chain employs TRBV30 and TRBJ2-1; 11 bases agree with TRBD2. The specimen was PBMCs, collected in a trial of ipilimumab plus nivolumab as post-transplant consolidation. The CDR3 here is CAQTSGVYNEQFF. CDR3 nucleotide sequence: TGTGCCCAGACTAGCGGGGTATACAATGAGCAGTTCTTC.